What follows are 3 T cell receptor beta chains derived from one specimen sequenced in a study of T cell responses to AZD1222 COVID-19 vaccine (dated by TCRdb to the early 2020s). This specimen's time point label, per the study, means: about 28 days (+/-7) after the second vaccine dose. Library preparation used the immunoSEQ multiplex PCR assay. TCRdb carries this immuneACCESS record with in-frame sequences only. Its versions omit some clonotypes, under half of them owing to an unresolved V gene in the studies checked, with the rest unexplained. In this sample the table shows roughly 200,000 clones, roughly nine tenths of which occur a single time. Roughly 1.7% of the sample rests with the top ten. The input for sequencing was peripheral blood, taken 28 days after the second AZD1222 dose. These receptors all stem from an adult who received the AZD1222 COVID-19 vaccine.

This clone was seen a single time. V is TRBV19 and J is TRBJ1-6; tentative D call: TRBD1 (6 bases). The CDR3 totals 16 residues. Germline CDR1 is LNHDA and CDR2 is SQIVND (reference sequence). Trimming removed 5 bases at V and 7 bases at J, with 18 bases between. The CDR3: CASSEPGQTGNSPLHF. CDR3 DNA: TGTGCCAGTAGTGAGCCGGGACAAACGGGAAATTCACCCCTCCACTTT.

The rearrangement links TRBV6-6 to TRBJ2-7; no definite D call. V lost 6 bases to trimming and J lost 5 bases, with 14 bases between them. This CDR3 spans 13 amino acids. The germline V gene encodes CDR1 MNHNY and CDR2 SVGAGI (reference sequence). The CDR3 DNA sequence: TGTGCCAGCAGACCGGACGGAAGCGACGAGCAGTACTTC. The encoded protein is CASRPDGSDEQYF.

This clone was recorded only once. The rearrangement uses TRBV9 and TRBJ2-2, with 8 bases fitting TRBD2. The CDR3 length is 16 residues. Unmatched junction bases numbered 11, after V lost 3 bases and J lost 7 bases. CDR1 and CDR2 from the germline V gene are SGDLS and YYNGEE. CDR3 nucleotide sequence: TGTGCCAGCAGCGCATCCGGGCTAGCGGGTGGCGGGGAGCTGTTTTTT. It is translated as CASSASGLAGGGELFF.